This T cell receptor (beta chain) came from a study of T-cell memory formation after mild COVID-19. Study outcomes and limitations: Clones contracting over day 15 to 85 were CD4/CD8 balanced, with later expanders leaning CD4+. Memory cells collected pre-infection included some clones that later responded, suggesting cross-reactive memory joined.

Germline CDR1 and CDR2: KGHSH and LQKENI. The V end lost 3 bases, the J end lost 4 bases, and 13 bases lay between the germline ends. The length of the CDR3 is 14 residues. TCR alpha and TCR beta cDNA libraries with sample barcodes and UMIs came from 5'RACE using constant-segment primers. MiXCR was run by TCRdb on the 5' RACE reads, yielding one entry per CDR3 protein. The table lists 450,000 to 650,000 distinct CDR3 sequences, roughly 18% of them singletons. A few counts support this clonotype. The antigen is not known. The TCR was taken from an adult woman who had mild COVID-19 (a few samples of this study predate the infection). Cell type and time point are not known. This chain links TRBV18 with TRBJ2-7; TRBD1 might be the D (6 bases). The sequenced sample was PBMCs or a T cell subset sorted from them (not recorded which). The CDR3 sequence: CASSPRTDLYEQYF. In DNA form, the CDR3 reads TGTGCCAGCTCACCCCGGACAGATCTTTACGAGCAGTACTTC.